This T cell receptor (beta chain) was captured in a study of blood T cell repertoires in COVID-19. On the study more broadly: Sites in the United States, Italy and Spain provided acute and convalescent COVID-19 samples.

Authors' data handling: Cell counts per sample came from amplifying reference gene primers. Produced via immunoSEQ multiplex PCR; TCRdb's table is partial and in-frame only. V, J and clone size are those of that table, while D and trimming were read from the DNA. The sample contains 80,000 to 100,000 clones, less than 85% of which appear only once. The sample was peripheral blood. The source is a man aged 45-60 years who had recovered from COVID-19.

The CDR3 loop is CATSRANRGYGYTF. CDR3 coding DNA: TGTGCCACCAGCAGAGCCAACAGGGGGTATGGCTACACCTTC. This rearrangement joins TRBV15 to TRBJ1-2; 8 nucleotides match TRBD1. The CDR3 length is 14 residues. The junction had 3 bases not matched to a gene; V was cut back by 1 base and J by 5 bases. Germline lookup yields CDR1 LNHNV and CDR2 YYDKDF (reference sequence).